The subject of this entry is one TCR beta chain. Antigen specificity is unknown. The source of the sample is a study of identical twins. Study-wide points: Conclusions relied on cross-sectional statistical analysis, not following the same donors. Sharing of beta out-of-frame sequences by twins showed a weaker excess. Insertions were fewer in abundant cord blood beta clonotypes, whereas memory repertoires showed none of this pattern.

TCRdb used MiXCR to reprocess the 5' RACE reads, holding one entry per CDR3 protein. The table includes some 730,000 distinct CDR3 sequences, 18% detected once. The CDR3 is made up of 15 amino acids. Per germline, CDR1 KGHSH and CDR2 LQKENI. Trimming took 5 bases from V and 0 from J, leaving 10 bases between them. The same specimen was also included in a second study, on T cells expressing NK-cell markers. This second study notes: T cells sorted in several experiments were restricted to alpha-beta TCR T cells by an anti-gamma-delta TCR antibody.

Sequenced sample: PBMCs. This sequence originates from a woman between 18 and 29 years old in good health. This chain links TRBV18 with TRBJ2-2, with D perhaps being TRBD1 or TRBD2 (5 bases each). CDR3 sequence (DNA): TGTGCCAGCTCAAGAGGGGCAGCGAACACCGGGGAGCTGTTTTTT. This translates into CASSRGAANTGELFF.